This T cell receptor beta chain came from a study of cytomegalovirus exposure and HLA in healthy donors. To note about this clone: The antigen remains undetermined.

Germline values: CDR1 MNHGY, CDR2 SAAAGT. The V end was cut by 6 bases, the J end by 2 bases, with 5 bases between. This CDR3 comprises 11 residues. Study-wide results and limits: Some segments of the V type, notably TRBV6-2 and TRBV6-3, were excluded as indistinguishable. With further analysis later on, most CMV-associated TCR beta chains appeared HLA-restricted. The authors later found HLA-associated TCR beta chains more clonally expanded than equally common others.

Primers for the PCR totalled 60 Vbeta and 13 Jbeta. Clones were sequenced by immunoSEQ multiplex PCR, and TCRdb holds only the in-frame ones, with some missing. The sample holds hundreds of thousands of clones, approximately 80% seen once. The TCR sequence derives from a boy younger than 10 in good health and CMV-seronegative. The sequencing input was PBMCs. This chain connects TRBV6-8 to TRBJ2-7; D is uncertain. Here the CDR3 DNA reads TGTGCCAGCAGCCCCACCTACGAGCAGTACTTC. This gives the protein CASSPTYEQYF.